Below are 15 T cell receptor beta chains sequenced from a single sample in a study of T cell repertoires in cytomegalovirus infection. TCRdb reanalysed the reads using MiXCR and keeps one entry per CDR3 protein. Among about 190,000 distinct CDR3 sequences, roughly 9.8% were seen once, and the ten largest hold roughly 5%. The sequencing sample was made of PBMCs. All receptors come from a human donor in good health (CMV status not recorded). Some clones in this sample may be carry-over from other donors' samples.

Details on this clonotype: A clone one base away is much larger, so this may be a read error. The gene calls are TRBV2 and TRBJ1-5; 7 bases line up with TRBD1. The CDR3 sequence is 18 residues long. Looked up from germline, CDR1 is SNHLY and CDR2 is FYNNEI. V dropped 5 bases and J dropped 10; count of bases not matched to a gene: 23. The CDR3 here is CASSPGADRLAHGHPQHF. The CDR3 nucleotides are TGTGCCAGCAGTCCAGGCGCGGACAGGCTGGCACACGGTCACCCCCAGCATTTT.

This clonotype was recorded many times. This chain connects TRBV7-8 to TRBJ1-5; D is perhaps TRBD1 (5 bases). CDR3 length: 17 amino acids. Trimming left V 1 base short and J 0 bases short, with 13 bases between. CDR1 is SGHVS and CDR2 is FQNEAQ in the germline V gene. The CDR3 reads CASSLDGGRRSNQPQHF. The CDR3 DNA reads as TGTGCCAGCAGCTTAGATGGGGGACGTCGTAGCAATCAGCCCCAGCATTTT.

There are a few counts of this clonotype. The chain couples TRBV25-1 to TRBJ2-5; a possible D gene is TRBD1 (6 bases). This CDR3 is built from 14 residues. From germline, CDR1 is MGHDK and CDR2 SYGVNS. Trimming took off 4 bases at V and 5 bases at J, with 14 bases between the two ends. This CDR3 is CASSAQKRGETQYF. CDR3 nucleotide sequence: TGTGCCAGCAGTGCCCAAAAGAGGGGGGAGACCCAGTACTTC. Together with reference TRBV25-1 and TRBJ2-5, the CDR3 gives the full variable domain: EADIYQTPRYLVIGTGKKITLECSQTMGHDKMYWYQQDPGMELHLIHYSYGVNSTEKGDLSSESTVSRIRTEHFPLTLESARPSHTSQYLCASSAQKRGETQYFGPGTRLLVL.

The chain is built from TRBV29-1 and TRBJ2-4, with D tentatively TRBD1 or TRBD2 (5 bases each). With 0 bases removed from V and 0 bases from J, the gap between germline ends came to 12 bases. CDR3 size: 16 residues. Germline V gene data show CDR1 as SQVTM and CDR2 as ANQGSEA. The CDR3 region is CSVEDLFGTAKNIQYF. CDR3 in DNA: TGCAGCGTTGAAGATCTTTTTGGGACAGCCAAAAACATTCAGTACTTC. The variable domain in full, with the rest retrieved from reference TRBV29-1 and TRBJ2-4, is SAVISQKPSRDICQRGTSLTIQCQVDSQVTMMFWYRQQPGQSLTLIATANQGSEATYESGFVIDKFPISRPNLTFSTLTVSNMSPEDSSIYLCSVEDLFGTAKNIQYFGAGTRLSVL.

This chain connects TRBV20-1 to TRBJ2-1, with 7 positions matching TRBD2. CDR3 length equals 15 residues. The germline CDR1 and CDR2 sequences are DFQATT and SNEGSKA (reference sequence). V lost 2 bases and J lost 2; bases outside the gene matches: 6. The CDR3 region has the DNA TGCAGTGCTAGACCGTCAGGGAGGGCCTACAATGAGCAGTTCTTC. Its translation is CSARPSGRAYNEQFF.

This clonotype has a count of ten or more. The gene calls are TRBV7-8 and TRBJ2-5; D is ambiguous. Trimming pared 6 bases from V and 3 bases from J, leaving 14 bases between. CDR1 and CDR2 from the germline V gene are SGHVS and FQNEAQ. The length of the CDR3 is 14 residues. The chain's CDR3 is CASRKLTLKETQYF. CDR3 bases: TGTGCCAGCAGAAAGCTTACTTTAAAAGAGACCCAGTACTTC.

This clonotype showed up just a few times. The CDR3 DNA reads as TGTGCCAGTAGTCATTCCCCGTCGGGTACTGAAGCTTTCTTT. Translated, it gives CASSHSPSGTEAFF. The chain links TRBV19 to TRBJ1-1; no firm D call. There are 14 residues in the CDR3. The V gene lost 5 bases and the J gene lost 5 bases, with 15 bases spanning the gap. The V gene's germline CDR1 is LNHDA and CDR2 SQIVND (reference sequence). The variable domain in full, with the rest retrieved from reference TRBV19 and TRBJ1-1, is DGGITQSPKYLFRKEGQNVTLSCEQNLNHDAMYWYRQDPGQGLRLIYYSQIVNDFQKGDIAEGYSVSREKKESFPLTVTSAQKNPTAFYLCASSHSPSGTEAFFGQGTRLTVV.

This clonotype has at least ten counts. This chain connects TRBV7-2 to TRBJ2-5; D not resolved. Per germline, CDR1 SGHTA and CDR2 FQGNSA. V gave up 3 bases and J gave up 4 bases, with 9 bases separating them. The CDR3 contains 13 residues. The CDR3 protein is CASSFDLTETQYF. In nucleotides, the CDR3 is TGTGCCAGCAGCTTTGACTTGACAGAGACCCAGTACTTC.

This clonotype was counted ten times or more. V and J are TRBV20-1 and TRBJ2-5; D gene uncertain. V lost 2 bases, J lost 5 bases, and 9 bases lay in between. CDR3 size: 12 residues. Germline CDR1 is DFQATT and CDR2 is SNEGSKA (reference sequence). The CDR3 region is CSARQTGETQYF. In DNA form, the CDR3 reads TGCAGTGCTAGACAAACTGGCGAGACCCAGTACTTC.

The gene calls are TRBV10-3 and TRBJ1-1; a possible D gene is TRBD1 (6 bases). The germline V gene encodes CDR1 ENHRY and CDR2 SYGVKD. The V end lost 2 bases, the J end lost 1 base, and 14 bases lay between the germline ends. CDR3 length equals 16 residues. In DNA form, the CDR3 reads TGTGCCATCAGTGAGAGCGAAACAGGGTGGAACACTGAAGCTTTCTTT. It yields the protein CAISESETGWNTEAFF.

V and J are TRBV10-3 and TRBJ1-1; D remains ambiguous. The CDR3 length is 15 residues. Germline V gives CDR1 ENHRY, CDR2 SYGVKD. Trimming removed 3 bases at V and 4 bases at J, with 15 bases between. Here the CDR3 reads CAISDIPTRTTEAFF. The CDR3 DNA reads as TGTGCCATCAGTGATATACCTACCCGGACCACTGAAGCTTTCTTT.

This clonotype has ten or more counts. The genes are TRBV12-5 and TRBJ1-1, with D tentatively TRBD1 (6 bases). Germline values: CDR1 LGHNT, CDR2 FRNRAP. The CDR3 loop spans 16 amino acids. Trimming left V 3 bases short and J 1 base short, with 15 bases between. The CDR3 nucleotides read TGTGCTAGTGGTTTTGGACCAGGGGCGCCGAACACTGAAGCTTTCTTT. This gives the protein CASGFGPGAPNTEAFF.

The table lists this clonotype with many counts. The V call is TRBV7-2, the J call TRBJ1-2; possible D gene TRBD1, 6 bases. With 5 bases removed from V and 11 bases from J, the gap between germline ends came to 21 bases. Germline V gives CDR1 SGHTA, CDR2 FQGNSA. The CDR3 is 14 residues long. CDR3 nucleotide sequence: TGTGCCAGCAGCCCCAGACATCGACAGGAGCGATACACCTTC. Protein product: CASSPRHRQERYTF.

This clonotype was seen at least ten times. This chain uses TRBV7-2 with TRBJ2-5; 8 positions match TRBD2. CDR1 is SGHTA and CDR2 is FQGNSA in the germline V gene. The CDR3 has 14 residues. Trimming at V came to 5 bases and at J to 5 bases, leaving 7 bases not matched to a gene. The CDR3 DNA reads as TGTGCCAGCAGCCTTAGCGGGATTCGTGAGACCCAGTACTTC. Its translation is CASSLSGIRETQYF.

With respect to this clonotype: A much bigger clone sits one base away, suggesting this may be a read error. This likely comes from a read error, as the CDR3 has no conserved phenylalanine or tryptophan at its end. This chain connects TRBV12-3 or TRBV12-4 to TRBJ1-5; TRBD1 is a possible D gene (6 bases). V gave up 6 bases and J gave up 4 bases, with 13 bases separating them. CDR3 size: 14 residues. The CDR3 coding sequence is TGTGCCAGCAGCAGATGGACAGAGAATCAGCCCCAGCATTAT. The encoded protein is CASSRWTENQPQHY.